The clone carrying this T cell receptor (beta chain) has more than one count but fewer than ten. There are 15 residues in the CDR3. V was cut by 2 bases and J by 0 bases, with 10 bases left in between. Germline CDR1 and CDR2: MNHGY and SVAAGI. In the PCR, 60 Vbeta and 13 Jbeta primers were used. Sequenced by immunoSEQ multiplex PCR; TCRdb stores in-frame clones only, minus some. This sample carries 130,000 or so clones, about 74% of them seen once, and the ten largest clones take 6.5% to 8%. These data belong to a study of cytomegalovirus exposure and HLA in healthy donors. Sequencing used PBMCs. This chain joins TRBV6-9 and TRBJ1-2; weak D call: TRBD1 (6 bases). The TCR comes from a middle-aged man in good health and CMV-seropositive. The CDR3 region is CASSYRTATNYGYTF. In nucleotides, the CDR3 is TGTGCCAGCAGTTATCGGACAGCCACTAACTATGGCTACACCTTC.